Below, 16 T cell receptor gamma chains from the same sample are listed, as sequenced in a study of gamma delta lymphoproliferative disorders and STAT genes. PBMCs from patients and controls supplied the genomic DNA for sequencing. TCRdb processed the multiplex PCR reads again with the CATT caller. The sample records about 2,500 gamma-chain clones, around 19% being singletons. Sequencing was performed on blood. These receptors originate from a human donor with gamma-delta T-cell large granular lymphocyte leukemia.

About this clone: Other DNA sequences in the same sample also yield this CDR3. V gene TRGV2 combines with J gene TRGJ1 or TRGJ2. TCRdb carries no J gene annotation; the J gene was assigned here by matching the DNA with germline. The CDR3 extends over 14 amino acids. Germline V CDR1 and CDR2: EGSNGY, YDSYNSKV. Unmatched junction bases numbered 2, after V lost 0 bases and J lost 0 bases. The CDR3 is CATWDGPNYYKKLF. CDR3 DNA sequence: TGTGCCACCTGGGACGGGCCGAATTATTATAAGAAACTCTTT.

V is TRGV4 and J is TRGJ1 or TRGJ2. TCRdb is silent on the J gene; assignment here came from matching the DNA to germline. The trim removed 2 bases at V and 12 bases at J, leaving 4 bases unmatched. The CDR3 runs 10 residues. CDR1 and CDR2 (germline): EGSTGY, YDSYTSSV. The CDR3 is CATWDAGKLF. CDR3 coding DNA: TGTGCCACCTGGGATGCTGGGAAACTCTTT.

This clone was seen only a few times. V and J are TRGV10 and TRGJ1 or TRGJ2. The J gene is not listed in TCRdb, so it was assigned here from a DNA match to germline. TRGV10 is given ORF status, its function remaining uncertain. J was trimmed by 0 bases and V by 8 bases; bases with no gene match: 5. This CDR3 spans 13 amino acids. CDR3: CAAWGSNYYKKLF. In DNA, the CDR3 is TGTGCTGCGTGGGGTTCGAATTATTATAAGAAACTCTTT.

As to this clone: Additional DNA sequences in this sample encode the identical CDR3. The genes are TRGV4 and TRGJ1 or TRGJ2. Here the J gene was assigned by germline matching of the DNA, as TCRdb has none. CDR3 length equals 12 residues. Germline CDR1 is EGSTGY and CDR2 is YDSYTSSV. With 4 bases clipped from V and 5 bases from J, the junction kept 5 bases outside the gene matches. In DNA form, the CDR3 reads TGTGCCACCTGGGACGGCCATTATAAGAAACTCTTT. It translates to CATWDGHYKKLF.

This clone was recorded a few times. The J gene is TRGJ1 or TRGJ2, the V gene TRGV8. No J gene was available from TCRdb, and it was assigned here by a germline match of the DNA. Germline CDR1 and CDR2: VENAVY and YDSYNSRV. The ends lost 9 bases at V and 11 bases at J; junction bases unmatched: 7. The CDR3 contains 9 residues. CDR3 protein: CATIREKLF. The CDR3 DNA follows: TGTGCCACCATAAGGGAGAAACTCTTT.

With regard to this clone: Additional DNA sequences in this sample encode the identical CDR3. This chain joins TRGV3 and TRGJ1 or TRGJ2. Assignment of the J gene here rests on matching the DNA to germline, because TCRdb gives none. The germline V gene has CDR1 VTNTFY and CDR2 YDVSTARD (reference sequence). After removal of 0 bases from V and 12 bases from J, the junction contained 5 bases not matched to a gene. The CDR3 is made up of 11 amino acids. CDR3 sequence reads: CATWDRRGKLF. Here the CDR3 DNA reads TGTGCCACCTGGGACAGGCGCGGGAAACTCTTT.

The chain uses TRGV9 and TRGJ1 or TRGJ2. TCRdb gives no J gene; it was assigned here by matching the DNA to germline. The CDR3 length is 14 residues. Germline V gene data show CDR1 as GITISATS and CDR2 as ISYDGTV (reference sequence). Germline trimming cut 0 bases from V and 2 bases from J; bases unmatched to any gene: 4. The CDR3 region is CALWEVLDYYKKLF. Written as DNA, the CDR3 is TGTGCCTTGTGGGAGGTGCTGGATTATTATAAGAAACTCTTT.

The chain is built from TRGV4 and TRGJ1 or TRGJ2. No J gene is reported in TCRdb; it was inferred here by comparing the DNA with germline. The germline V gene has CDR1 EGSTGY and CDR2 YDSYTSSV. V was pared by 0 bases and J by 10 bases, with 6 bases of the junction left unmatched. This CDR3 comprises 12 residues. The CDR3 DNA follows: TGTGCCACCTGGGATGGGACAGGAAAGAAACTCTTT. Translation gives CATWDGTGKKLF.

The rearrangement uses TRGV4 and TRGJ1 or TRGJ2. TCRdb carries no J gene annotation; the J gene was assigned here by matching the DNA with germline. Per germline, CDR1 EGSTGY and CDR2 YDSYTSSV. The CDR3 is made up of 13 amino acids. Trimming took 4 bases from V and 6 from J; bases not matched to a gene: 9. The CDR3 protein is CATWDGNRYKKLF. As DNA, the CDR3 is TGTGCCACCTGGGACGGAAATCGTTATAAGAAACTCTTT.

This clone came up a few times. The chain uses TRGV8 and TRGJ1 or TRGJ2. TCRdb does not report a J gene; here it was assigned by matching the DNA to germline references. V trimming: 6 bases; J trimming: 4 bases; junction bases outside the gene matches: 9. This CDR3 is built from 13 residues. Germline V lookup: CDR1 VENAVY, CDR2 YDSYNSRV. CDR3 nucleotides: TGTGCCACCTGGACCCATCCATATTATAAGAAACTCTTT. Residues: CATWTHPYYKKLF.

The chain links TRGV2 to TRGJ1 or TRGJ2. TCRdb is silent on the J gene; assignment here came from matching the DNA to germline. Germline-derived CDR1 and CDR2 are EGSNGY and YDSYNSKV. J lost 9 bases, V lost 4 bases, and 6 bases had no gene match. The CDR3 runs to 11 residues. For the CDR3, the DNA is TGTGCCACCTGGGAGAAGATTAAGAAACTCTTT. It codes for CATWEKIKKLF.

By share of the sample, this clone is medium-sized. The chain has TRGV3 and TRGJP2. TCRdb is silent on the J gene; assignment here came from matching the DNA to germline. CDR1 VTNTFY and CDR2 YDVSTARD come from the germline V gene (reference sequence). The CDR3 is made up of 13 amino acids. J gave up 5 bases and V 11 bases, and 11 bases lay outside the gene matches. The CDR3 protein is CARGLGSDWIKTF. For the CDR3, the DNA is TGTGCCAGGGGACTGGGGAGTGATTGGATCAAGACGTTT.

The chain carries TRGV4 and TRGJ1 or TRGJ2. No J gene was available from TCRdb, and it was assigned here by a germline match of the DNA. Germline V CDR1 and CDR2: EGSTGY, YDSYTSSV. CDR3 length: 13 residues. Trimming at V came to 2 bases and at J to 4 bases, leaving 5 bases not matched to a gene. For the CDR3, the DNA is TGTGCCACCTGGGATGATGGATATTATAAGAAACTCTTT. It yields the protein CATWDDGYYKKLF.

In its sample, this clone was seen a few times. Here the CDR3 reads CATWDGPCGYKKLF. CDR3 DNA sequence: TGTGCCACCTGGGACGGACCGTGTGGGTATAAGAAACTCTTT. The chain uses TRGV2 and TRGJ1 or TRGJ2. Assignment of the J gene here rests on matching the DNA to germline, because TCRdb gives none. Germline CDR1 is EGSNGY and CDR2 is YDSYNSKV. Trimming cost V 1 base and J 7 bases; bases outside gene matches: 10. The CDR3 loop spans 14 amino acids.

The V gene is TRGV2, the J gene TRGJ1 or TRGJ2. The J gene, left out of TCRdb, was set here by checking the DNA against germline. The CDR3 contains 13 residues. CDR1 and CDR2 from the germline V gene are EGSNGY and YDSYNSKV. V lost 5 bases to trimming and J lost 8 bases; unmatched junction nucleotides: 12. CDR3 nucleotides: TGTGCCACCTGGGCCAAGACAGGTGATAAGAAACTCTTT. Translated, it gives CATWAKTGDKKLF.

This clone has only a few counts. The chain combines TRGV4 with TRGJP1. The J gene, not given by TCRdb, was assigned here from a germline match of the nucleotide sequence. The V segment lost 10 bases and the J segment 7 bases; nucleotides outside the gene matches: 0. The CDR3 runs to 9 residues. Germline V lookup: CDR1 EGSTGY, CDR2 YDSYTSSV. Here the CDR3 DNA reads TGTGCCACTGGTTGGTTCAAGATATTT. As protein: CATGWFKIF.